A single sample is the source of the 5 T cell receptor beta chains below, sequenced in a study of human T cells and chemical hapten exposure. Documented time point: patch test 1, 2 weeks after DPC sensitization. As to treatment: therapeutic diphenylcyclopropenone sensitization with weekly scalp DPC. MiXCR, applied by TCRdb to the RACE reads, yields one record per CDR3 protein. The data show roughly 180,000 distinct CDR3 sequences, 20% to 25% seen once. The sequencing here drew on whole blood, taken in connection with sensitization to the hapten diphenylcyclopropenone (DPC). These receptors came from a woman aged 45-65 years with alopecia areata. Some clones in this sample may be carry-over from other donors' samples.

This clonotype occurred a few times. The gene calls are TRBV20-1 and TRBJ2-1; 8 bases fit TRBD2. The CDR3 spans 16 residues. V dropped 1 base and J dropped 1; count of bases not matched to a gene: 6. Germline V lookup: CDR1 DFQATT, CDR2 SNEGSKA (reference sequence). The CDR3 loop is CSARGREGRSYNEQFF. The CDR3 DNA reads as TGCAGTGCTAGAGGCCGGGAGGGGCGGTCCTACAATGAGCAGTTCTTC.

This clonotype has more than one count but fewer than ten. V usage is TRBV20-1 and J usage is TRBJ1-6; tentative D call: TRBD1 (6 bases). The V and J ends lost 1 base and 10 bases respectively, with 14 bases between them. This CDR3 contains 14 residues. Germline V CDR1 and CDR2: DFQATT, SNEGSKA (reference sequence). The CDR3: CSARAGEGGSPLHF. In DNA form, the CDR3 reads TGCAGTGCTAGAGCCGGGGAAGGGGGATCACCCCTCCACTTT.

This clonotype has ten or more counts. This chain connects TRBV10-3 to TRBJ1-2, with a possible D match to TRBD1 (5 bases). Germline values: CDR1 ENHRY, CDR2 SYGVKD. Trimming stripped 6 bases from V and 2 bases from J, with 16 bases between. The CDR3 is 15 amino acids. CDR3 amino acids: CAIRTGLRTNYGYTF. CDR3 bases: TGTGCCATCAGAACAGGTCTCCGAACAAACTATGGCTACACCTTC.

This clonotype was counted a single time. The chain uses TRBV5-1 and TRBJ1-3, with 7 bases fitting TRBD1. The CDR3 sequence is 15 residues long. Unmatched junction bases numbered 1, after V lost 1 base and J lost 0 bases. Germline V gene sequence: CDR1 SGHRS, CDR2 YFSETQ. CDR3 sequence: CASSLTGDSGNTIYF. In nucleotides, the CDR3 is TGCGCCAGCAGCTTGACAGGGGACTCTGGAAACACCATATATTTT. The whole variable domain, remainder taken from reference TRBV5-1 and TRBJ1-3, is KAGVTQTPRYLIKTRGQQVTLSCSPISGHRSVSWYQQTPGQGLQFLFEYFSETQRNKGNFPGRFSGRQFSNSRSEMNVSTLELGDSALYLCASSLTGDSGNTIYFGEGSWLTVV.

Written as DNA, the CDR3 is TGTGCCAGCAGCTTTCCAACAGGGGTGCACACTGAAGCTTTCTTT. Residues: CASSFPTGVHTEAFF. This sequence joins TRBV7-9 and TRBJ1-1; 7 positions agree with TRBD1. The CDR3 runs to 15 residues. Germline V gene lookup returns CDR1 SEHNR and CDR2 FQNEAQ (reference sequence). The trim removed 3 bases at V and 3 bases at J, leaving 7 bases unmatched.